A selection of T cell receptor beta chains follows, all from one sample in a study of blood T cell repertoires in COVID-19. Only in-frame clones appear in the TCRdb table, and some are missing; sequencing was by immunoSEQ multiplex PCR. The table has 150,000 to 200,000 clones, roughly 89% seen once. The specimen was peripheral blood. Receptors were obtained from a human donor in a cohort sampled during active COVID-19. Each CDR3 is given with its conserved first and last residue. D genes are given only for firm matches. Clone size is shown for a subset of rows, as once, few, many or a class of expanded clone.

v_call: TRBV2
clone_size: .
j_call: TRBJ2-1
d_call: TRBD2
cdr3_length: 18
cdr3_nt: TGTGCCAGCAGCGACACTAGCGGGGGGACAACCCCCTACAATGAGCAGTTCTTC
cdr3_aa: CASSDTSGGTTPYNEQFF

v_call: TRBV28
clone_size: once
j_call: TRBJ1-2
d_call: .
cdr3_length: 15
cdr3_nt: TGTGCCAGCAGTTATCCAAGCGGGCAGAGCTATGGCTACACCTTC
cdr3_aa: CASSYPSGQSYGYTF

v_call: TRBV9
clone_size: .
j_call: TRBJ2-5
d_call: .
cdr3_length: 14
cdr3_nt: TGTGCCAGCACCCCCTCCGGAGGGGAAGAGACCCAGTACTTC
cdr3_aa: CASTPSGGEETQYF

v_call: TRBV9
clone_size: .
j_call: TRBJ2-7
d_call: TRBD1
cdr3_length: 14
cdr3_nt: TGTGCCAGCAGCGTAGACCACAGGGGGCCCGAGCAGTACTTC
cdr3_aa: CASSVDHRGPEQYF

v_call: TRBV5-1
clone_size: once
j_call: TRBJ2-7
d_call: .
cdr3_length: 14
cdr3_nt: TGCGCCAGCAGCGAGGGACTCGCGGCCTACGAGCAGTACTTC
cdr3_aa: CASSEGLAAYEQYF

v_call: TRBV5-4
clone_size: .
j_call: TRBJ2-2
d_call: TRBD2
cdr3_length: 17
cdr3_nt: TGTGCCAGCAGTTGGCCCTTGGCTAGCGGGGGAACCGGGGAGCTGTTTTTT
cdr3_aa: CASSWPLASGGTGELFF

v_call: TRBV18
clone_size: once
j_call: TRBJ2-7
d_call: TRBD1
cdr3_length: 13
cdr3_nt: TGTGCCAGCTCATCGGGACAGACCTACGAGCAGTACTTC
cdr3_aa: CASSSGQTYEQYF

v_call: TRBV7-9
clone_size: .
j_call: TRBJ2-7
d_call: TRBD2
cdr3_length: 16
cdr3_nt: TGTGCCAGCAGCTCCCTGACTAGCGGGAGCACCTACGAGCAGTACTTC
cdr3_aa: CASSSLTSGSTYEQYF

v_call: TRBV28
clone_size: .
j_call: TRBJ1-1
d_call: TRBD1
cdr3_length: 15
cdr3_nt: TGTGCCAGCAGTCCTAGGACAGGGTCTTTGGCTGAAGCTTTCTTT
cdr3_aa: CASSPRTGSLAEAFF

v_call: TRBV28
clone_size: .
j_call: TRBJ1-1
d_call: .
cdr3_length: 14
cdr3_nt: TGTGCCAGCAACCCTGGCCGCGGGACCACTGAAGCTTTCTTT
cdr3_aa: CASNPGRGTTEAFF

v_call: TRBV9
clone_size: .
j_call: TRBJ2-7
d_call: .
cdr3_length: 14
cdr3_nt: TGTGCCAGCAGCTCGGGACACGGAGAAAGGGAGCAGTACTTC
cdr3_aa: CASSSGHGEREQYF

v_call: TRBV25-1
clone_size: .
j_call: TRBJ1-5
d_call: TRBD1
cdr3_length: 16
cdr3_nt: TGTGCCAGCAGTGAGGGACAGGGGGTTAACAATCAGCCCCAGCATTTT
cdr3_aa: CASSEGQGVNNQPQHF

v_call: TRBV18
clone_size: once
j_call: TRBJ2-7
d_call: .
cdr3_length: 15
cdr3_nt: TGTGCCAGCTCACCAACTAGGGGGGGTAACTACGAGCAGTACTTC
cdr3_aa: CASSPTRGGNYEQYF

v_call: TRBV5-1
clone_size: .
j_call: TRBJ2-1
d_call: TRBD2
cdr3_length: 15
cdr3_nt: TGCGCCAGCAGCCCTTTAGATAGCGGGTACAATGAGCAGTTCTTC
cdr3_aa: CASSPLDSGYNEQFF

v_call: TRBV9
clone_size: .
j_call: TRBJ2-3
d_call: TRBD1
cdr3_length: 13
cdr3_nt: TGTGCCAGCAGCGCACAGGGGTACGATACGCAGTATTTT
cdr3_aa: CASSAQGYDTQYF

v_call: TRBV14
clone_size: .
j_call: TRBJ1-2
d_call: .
cdr3_length: 14
cdr3_nt: TGTGCCAGCAGCCAAGATTACCGGGGAGGCGGCTACACCTTC
cdr3_aa: CASSQDYRGGGYTF

v_call: TRBV28
clone_size: .
j_call: TRBJ1-5
d_call: .
cdr3_length: 14
cdr3_nt: TGTGCCAGCAGGGAGGACCAAAGCAATCAGCCCCAGCATTTT
cdr3_aa: CASREDQSNQPQHF

v_call: TRBV12-3/TRBV12-4
clone_size: .
j_call: TRBJ1-2
d_call: .
cdr3_length: 13
cdr3_nt: TGTGCCAGCAGCGGGACAAACGAGGGTGGCTACACCTTC
cdr3_aa: CASSGTNEGGYTF

v_call: TRBV4-1
clone_size: .
j_call: TRBJ1-1
d_call: .
cdr3_length: 18
cdr3_nt: TGCGCCAGCAGCCAAGATTGGCAGACCAATTCCGTGGGGCTTGAAGCTTTCTTT
cdr3_aa: CASSQDWQTNSVGLEAFF

v_call: TRBV5-1
clone_size: .
j_call: TRBJ2-7
d_call: .
cdr3_length: 13
cdr3_nt: TGCGCCAGCAGCTTGGGCTCGGGGGACGAGCAGTACTTC
cdr3_aa: CASSLGSGDEQYF

v_call: TRBV29-1
clone_size: few
j_call: TRBJ2-7
d_call: .
cdr3_length: 13
cdr3_nt: TGCAGCGTTGGGCCAGGGCGGTCCTACGAGCAGTACTTC
cdr3_aa: CSVGPGRSYEQYF

v_call: TRBV5-1
clone_size: few
j_call: TRBJ1-4
d_call: .
cdr3_length: 16
cdr3_nt: TGCGCCAGCAGCGTGGAGGGGCCTGCAACTAATGAAAAACTGTTTTTT
cdr3_aa: CASSVEGPATNEKLFF

v_call: TRBV28
clone_size: .
j_call: TRBJ1-5
d_call: .
cdr3_length: 16
cdr3_nt: TGTGCCAGCAGGGAAAAGGGTTATAGGGGCGATCAGCCCCAGCATTTT
cdr3_aa: CASREKGYRGDQPQHF

v_call: TRBV5-5
clone_size: .
j_call: TRBJ1-1
d_call: .
cdr3_length: 13
cdr3_nt: TGTGCCAGCAGCTTGGAGACAGTAAGTGAAGCTTTCTTT
cdr3_aa: CASSLETVSEAFF

v_call: TRBV19
clone_size: .
j_call: TRBJ2-7
d_call: .
cdr3_length: 14
cdr3_nt: TGTGCCAGTAGTATAAGTGGGGGGGCAGGTGAGCAGTACTTC
cdr3_aa: CASSISGGAGEQYF